A single sample is the source of the 27 T cell receptor beta chains below, sequenced in a study of metastatic and nonmetastatic thyroid tumors. Not a single patient had been given any form of treatment at any point before undergoing thyroid surgery. TCRdb reassembled clones from the PCR reads with MiXCR. The sample holds about 24,000 clones, roughly 23% seen once. Sequenced material: blood. The receptors were sampled from a male donor with papillary thyroid cancer or a benign thyroid nodule (not recorded which). Some clones in this sample may be carry-over from other donors' samples.

The DNA for the CDR3 is TGTGCCAGCAGCCCGGACAGAAGCTACACCTTC. Translated, it gives CASSPDRSYTF. The rearrangement links TRBV28 to TRBJ1-2, with D possibly being TRBD1 (6 bases). The germline V gene has CDR1 MDHEN and CDR2 SYDVKM. This CDR3 is 11 amino acids long. V gave up 6 bases and J gave up 9 bases, with 11 bases separating them.

This clone was seen many times. The gene calls are TRBV6-1 and TRBJ1-1; D is undetermined. Trimming shortened V by 5 bases and J by 3 bases, and 7 bases separated the two germline ends. This CDR3 has 12 residues. Germline V gene lookup returns CDR1 MNHNS and CDR2 SASEGT. In DNA form, the CDR3 reads TGTGCCAGCAGTACAATTTACACTGAAGCTTTCTTT. Amino acid sequence: CASSTIYTEAFF.

This clone was seen only a few times. The chain has TRBV6-2 or TRBV6-3 and TRBJ2-7; possible D gene TRBD2, 6 bases. The V end lost 7 bases, the J end lost 5 bases, and 21 bases lay between the germline ends. CDR1 is MNHEY, CDR2 SVGEGT, per germline. This CDR3 has 15 amino acids. CDR3 sequence reads: CASTRLQDGGNEQYF. The CDR3 bases are TGTGCCAGCACCAGGTTGCAGGACGGGGGTAACGAGCAGTACTTC.

The chain is built from TRBV11-2 and TRBJ2-3; unclear D gene. The V end was cut by 3 bases, the J end by 0 bases, with 7 bases between. Germline V lookup: CDR1 SGHAT, CDR2 FQNNGV. This CDR3 is built from 14 residues. The DNA of the CDR3 is TGTGCCAGCAGCTTGGTGGGGAGCACAGATACGCAGTATTTT. It translates to CASSLVGSTDTQYF.

V and J are TRBV30 and TRBJ2-7; D remains ambiguous. Germline loops: CDR1 GTSNPN, CDR2 SVGIG (reference sequence). CDR3 length: 14 amino acids. V was clipped by 0 bases and J by 1 base, with 10 bases between them. CDR3 nucleotides: TGTGCCTGGAGTGTAGGGTCCAGATCCTACGAGCAGTACTTC. Its translation: CAWSVGSRSYEQYF.

The rearrangement links TRBV4-1 to TRBJ2-5; tentative D call: TRBD1 (6 bases). This CDR3 contains 15 residues. The V end lost 6 bases, the J end lost 5 bases, and 19 bases lay between the germline ends. Germline CDR1 and CDR2: MGHRA and YSYEKL. CDR3 region: CASSLGQRAGETQYF. As DNA, the CDR3 is TGCGCCAGCAGTCTTGGACAGCGCGCCGGGGAGACCCAGTACTTC.

This clone was seen ten or more times. The sample holds other DNA sequences that translate to the same CDR3. V and J are TRBV20-1 and TRBJ1-2, with D possibly matching TRBD1 (5 bases). In germline, CDR1 is DFQATT, CDR2 SNEGSKA (reference sequence). The CDR3 runs to 13 residues. V shed 1 base and J shed 8 bases, with 14 bases lying between them. In nucleotides, the CDR3 is TGCAGTGCTAGAGCCCCCAATTGGGGGGGCTACACCTTC. This translates into CSARAPNWGGYTF.

This clone is deemed medium-sized. The rearrangement links TRBV6-5 to TRBJ1-2; perhaps TRBD1 as D (6 bases). The germline V gene has CDR1 MNHEY and CDR2 SVGAGI. V gave up 2 bases and J gave up 4 bases, with 20 bases separating them. The CDR3 is 17 residues long. CDR3 DNA sequence: TGTGCCAGCAGTTACGGAAAGGGGGGCCCTGGGCTCTATGGCTACACCTTC. Encoded protein: CASSYGKGGPGLYGYTF.

This clone appeared a few times. A much bigger clone sits one base away, suggesting this may be a read error. The sample contains more than one DNA sequence encoding this CDR3. The chain has TRBV20-1 and TRBJ1-6; D remains unclear. The germline CDR1 and CDR2 sequences are DFQATT and SNEGSKA (reference sequence). The CDR3 loop spans 16 amino acids. Here the CDR3 reads CSARDPGSGNYSPLHF. The CDR3 DNA sequence: TGCAGCGCTAGAGATCCTGGGAGCGGAAATTATTCACCCCTCCACTTT.

The chain has TRBV30 and TRBJ1-2; D is undetermined. The V end was cut by 1 base, the J end by 4 bases, with 4 bases between. Germline V CDR1 and CDR2: GTSNPN, SVGIG (reference sequence). There are 11 residues in the CDR3. For the CDR3, the DNA is TGTGCCTGGAGTGGGGCCTATGGCTACACCTTC. This codes for CAWSGAYGYTF.

The chain uses TRBV20-1 and TRBJ2-7, with D possibly matching TRBD2 (6 bases). The CDR3 is 14 amino acids. V was trimmed by 3 bases and J by 2 bases, leaving 14 bases between them. Germline V gene data show CDR1 as DFQATT and CDR2 as SNEGSKA (reference sequence). In DNA form, the CDR3 reads TGCAGTGCTAGTGGAGGGAAGTCCCCCTACGAGCAGTACTTC. Translation gives CSASGGKSPYEQYF.

This clone was detected a few times. A much larger clonotype is one base distant, so this may be a read error. The chain links TRBV5-6 to TRBJ2-7; no definite D call. Germline V gene data show CDR1 as SGHDT and CDR2 as YYEEEE. The CDR3 totals 15 residues. Trimming took off 9 bases at V and 5 bases at J, with 24 bases between the two ends. Here the CDR3 reads CAITGEVRAMNEQYF. CDR3 DNA: TGTGCCATCACCGGCGAGGTTCGGGCAATGAACGAGCAGTACTTC.

The rearrangement uses TRBV30 and TRBJ2-1; D is undetermined. The CDR3 contains 15 residues. Germline lookup yields CDR1 GTSNPN and CDR2 SVGIG (reference sequence). V dropped 1 base and J dropped 4 bases, with 14 bases sitting between them. Here the CDR3 reads CAWSGGGRGYNEQFF. The CDR3 DNA reads as TGTGCCTGGAGTGGTGGCGGCAGAGGATACAATGAGCAGTTCTTC.

There are many counts of this clone. Additional DNA sequences in this sample encode the identical CDR3. V and J are TRBV6-1 and TRBJ1-5; D perhaps matches TRBD1 (5 bases). The CDR3 runs 15 residues. The ends were cut back, 3 bases at V and 0 bases at J, with 9 bases in the middle. The V gene's germline CDR1 is MNHNS and CDR2 SASEGT. The CDR3 sequence is CASSEPGISNQPQHF. In DNA, the CDR3 is TGTGCCAGCAGTGAGCCAGGGATTAGCAATCAGCCCCAGCATTTT.

A remark on this clone: At one end, the junction sequence differs from germline, possibly due to a read error. The CDR3 loop reads CSAPGPRKNTGELFF. Written as DNA, the CDR3 is TGCAGTGCTCCCGGACCGAGAAAGAACACCGGCGAGCTGTTTTTT. The chain links TRBV20-1 to TRBJ2-2; D is unclear. This CDR3 comprises 15 residues. CDR1 is DFQATT and CDR2 is SNEGSKA in the germline V gene (reference sequence).

This clone showed up many times. V usage is TRBV11-2 and J usage is TRBJ2-1; D call uncertain. Germline V gene data show CDR1 as SGHAT and CDR2 as FQNNGV. The CDR3 has 15 amino acids. Between the trimmed V and J ends, which lost 2 bases and 8 bases, there was a span of 16 bases. The CDR3 loop is CASSLRIDRPDEQFF. The CDR3 nucleotides read TGTGCCAGCAGCTTAAGAATAGACCGGCCGGATGAGCAGTTCTTC.

Many counts were recorded for this clone. The chain is built from TRBV6-1 and TRBJ1-5; possibly TRBD1 for D (6 bases). This CDR3 comprises 14 residues. The V end was cut by 4 bases, the J end by 7 bases, with 14 bases between. The V gene's germline CDR1 is MNHNS and CDR2 SASEGT. The CDR3, as DNA: TGTGCCAGCAGTGCCTACAGGGCCAGCCAGCCCCAGCATTTT. It yields the protein CASSAYRASQPQHF.

This chain connects TRBV4-1 to TRBJ2-6; D gene uncertain. The germline V gene has CDR1 MGHRA and CDR2 YSYEKL. Trimming pared 1 base from V and 0 bases from J, leaving 13 bases between. The CDR3 is 18 residues long. The CDR3 coding sequence is TGCGCCAGCAGCCAAGCGGAAGTACGTACCTCTGGGGCCAACGTCCTGACTTTC. Encoded protein: CASSQAEVRTSGANVLTF.

This clone was picked up many times. The genes are TRBV19 and TRBJ1-5; D call uncertain. Trimming took 5 bases from V and 2 from J, leaving 7 bases between them. The CDR3 is made up of 13 amino acids. Germline CDR1 LNHDA, CDR2 SQIVND (reference sequence). CDR3 region: CASSETRNQPQHF. The CDR3 nucleotides are TGTGCCAGTAGTGAAACCCGCAATCAGCCCCAGCATTTT.

With regard to this clone: One base away lies a much larger clone, so this may be a sequencing read error. The V call is TRBV5-6, the J call TRBJ2-3; 11 nucleotides line up with TRBD2. The V and J ends lost 7 bases and 4 bases, in that order; junction bases with no gene match: 8. In germline, CDR1 is SGHDT, CDR2 YYEEEE. The CDR3 runs 15 residues. The CDR3 spells CASSRLAGFSDTQYF. The CDR3 nucleotides are TGTGCCAGCTCCAGACTAGCGGGATTTTCAGATACGCAGTATTTT.

This clone was detected ten times or more. V gene TRBV28 combines with J gene TRBJ1-5; 8 bases fit TRBD1. This CDR3 is 15 amino acids long. The germline CDR1 and CDR2 sequences are MDHEN and SYDVKM. Trimming at V came to 6 bases and at J to 2 bases, leaving 6 bases not matched to a gene. The CDR3 bases are TGTGCCAGCAGCCCAGGGGGCGGCCGCAATCAGCCCCAGCATTTT. Residues: CASSPGGGRNQPQHF. The entire variable domain, with the rest obtained from reference TRBV28 and TRBJ1-5, is as follows: DVKVTQSSRYLVKRTGEKVFLECVQDMDHENMFWYRQDPGLGLRLIYFSYDVKMKEKGDIPEGYSVSREKKERFSLILESASTNQTSMYLCASSPGGGRNQPQHFGDGTRLSIL.

This clone was observed a handful of times. This chain links TRBV19 with TRBJ2-2, with 7 bases fitting TRBD2. Germline V CDR1 and CDR2: LNHDA, SQIVND (reference sequence). The CDR3 covers 15 residues. Trimming removed 7 bases from V and 4 bases from J; junction bases left unmatched: 9. This chain's CDR3 is CASIRAGVGTGELFF. The CDR3 nucleotides are TGTGCCAGTATTAGGGCGGGAGTAGGCACCGGGGAGCTGTTTTTT.

This clone was recorded at least ten times. This chain uses TRBV11-1 with TRBJ2-3; 13 nucleotides line up with TRBD2. V shed 5 bases, J shed 3 bases, and the junction held 8 bases outside the gene matches. The germline V gene encodes CDR1 SGHAT and CDR2 FQDESV (reference sequence). The CDR3 loop spans 17 amino acids. The CDR3: CASSPGTSGIRTDTQYF. The CDR3 region has the DNA TGTGCCAGCAGCCCCGGGACTAGCGGGATCAGGACAGATACGCAGTATTTT.

This clone was seen at least ten times. The identical CDR3 is also encoded by other nucleotide sequences in the sample. The V gene is TRBV5-1, the J gene TRBJ1-1, with 9 positions matching TRBD1. Germline CDR1 and CDR2: SGHRS and YFSETQ. After removal of 4 bases from V and 2 bases from J, the junction contained 6 bases not matched to a gene. CDR3 length equals 15 residues. CDR3 sequence: CASSPRDRENTEAFF. The DNA for the CDR3 is TGCGCCAGCAGCCCCCGGGACAGGGAAAACACTGAAGCTTTCTTT.

This clone has a handful of counts. CDR3 nucleotides: TGTGCCAGCAGTTACTCGAGGGGTTCCTACGAGCAGTACTTC. Its translation: CASSYSRGSYEQYF. The J gene is TRBJ2-7, the V gene TRBV6-6, with D perhaps being TRBD1 or TRBD2 (5 bases each). Trimming removed 0 bases at V and 1 base at J, with 7 bases between. From germline, CDR1 is MNHNY and CDR2 SVGAGI (reference sequence). This CDR3 is built from 14 residues.

This clone was seen a few times. The chain couples TRBV19 to TRBJ2-3; D is uncertain. The germline V gene encodes CDR1 LNHDA and CDR2 SQIVND (reference sequence). Trimming cost V 11 bases and J 3 bases, with 12 bases left between them. The CDR3 sequence is 12 residues long. The CDR3 nucleotides read TGTGCCTGTGAAGGGCCTACAGATACGCAGTATTTT. Amino acids: CACEGPTDTQYF.

This clone has a count of ten or more. The V call is TRBV15, the J call TRBJ2-3; D is perhaps TRBD1 (6 bases). The CDR3 runs 17 residues. The germline V gene has CDR1 LNHNV and CDR2 YYDKDF (reference sequence). The ends were cut back, 4 bases at V and 7 bases at J, with 24 bases in the middle. The CDR3 region is CATSIYQQGGKRYTQYF. Written as DNA, the CDR3 is TGTGCCACCAGCATCTACCAACAGGGTGGTAAGAGATATACGCAGTATTTT.